A selection of T cell receptor beta chains follows, all from one sample in a study of blood T cell repertoires in COVID-19. Only in-frame clones appear in the TCRdb table, and some are missing; sequencing was by immunoSEQ multiplex PCR. The sample includes approximately 300,000 clones, 80% to 95% of them seen just once. The material sequenced was peripheral blood. The receptors were gathered from a woman aged 25 to 39 with COVID-19, enrolled during active disease. The CDR3 runs from the conserved cysteine through the conserved F or W. A D gene is named only where the DNA matches it firmly. The size entry is marked missing in some rows and otherwise reads once, few, many or a size class.

d_call: NA
j_call: TRBJ1-3
v_call: TRBV4-1
clone_size: NA
cdr3_aa: CASSQDRGPAGAGTIYF
cdr3_nt: TGCGCCAGCAGCCAAGATCGGGGTCCGGCAGGAGCTGGCACCATATATTTT

d_call: TRBD1
j_call: TRBJ2-3
v_call: TRBV7-3
clone_size: NA
cdr3_aa: CASRLTGGRTDTQYF
cdr3_nt: TGTGCCAGCAGGCTAACAGGGGGGAGGACAGATACGCAGTATTTT

d_call: NA
j_call: TRBJ1-4
v_call: TRBV5-1
clone_size: NA
cdr3_aa: CASRGRGNEKLFF
cdr3_nt: TGCGCCAGCAGGGGGAGGGGTAATGAAAAACTGTTTTTT

d_call: NA
j_call: TRBJ1-5
v_call: TRBV2
clone_size: NA
cdr3_aa: CASSGEGVGNQPQHF
cdr3_nt: TGTGCCAGCAGTGGGGAGGGAGTCGGCAATCAGCCCCAGCATTTT

d_call: NA
j_call: TRBJ2-7
v_call: TRBV11-1
clone_size: NA
cdr3_aa: CASSSMPGTYEQYF
cdr3_nt: TGTGCCAGCAGCTCCATGCCGGGAACCTACGAGCAGTACTTC

d_call: NA
j_call: TRBJ2-1
v_call: TRBV20-1
clone_size: NA
cdr3_aa: CSARPRNEQFF
cdr3_nt: TGCAGTGCCCGCCCTAGGAATGAGCAGTTCTTC

d_call: TRBD2
j_call: TRBJ2-3
v_call: TRBV7-6
clone_size: NA
cdr3_aa: CASRLGTSGTSTDTQYF
cdr3_nt: TGTGCCAGCAGACTCGGGACTAGCGGAACGAGCACAGATACGCAGTATTTT

d_call: TRBD2
j_call: TRBJ2-2
v_call: TRBV6-4
clone_size: NA
cdr3_aa: CASSDSSGSTGELFF
cdr3_nt: TGTGCCAGCAGTGACTCTAGCGGGAGCACCGGGGAGCTGTTTTTT

d_call: NA
j_call: TRBJ2-7
v_call: TRBV28
clone_size: NA
cdr3_aa: CASSLAGRSLTGEQYF
cdr3_nt: TGTGCCAGCAGTTTAGCGGGAAGGTCCCTTACTGGCGAGCAGTACTTC

d_call: NA
j_call: TRBJ2-2
v_call: TRBV7-9
clone_size: few
cdr3_aa: CASSLVALADGTGELFF
cdr3_nt: TGTGCCAGCAGCTTAGTCGCACTAGCCGATGGGACCGGGGAGCTGTTTTTT

d_call: NA
j_call: TRBJ1-5
v_call: TRBV6-2/TRBV6-3
clone_size: NA
cdr3_aa: CASSSWSGAQHF
cdr3_nt: TGTGCCAGCAGTTCATGGAGCGGGGCCCAGCATTTT

d_call: NA
j_call: TRBJ1-4
v_call: TRBV7-9
clone_size: NA
cdr3_aa: CASSLGRTNEKLFF
cdr3_nt: TGTGCCAGCAGCTTGGGGAGGACTAATGAAAAACTGTTTTTT

d_call: NA
j_call: TRBJ2-1
v_call: TRBV6-5
clone_size: NA
cdr3_aa: CASSYSTGYSYNEQFF
cdr3_nt: TGTGCCAGCAGTTACTCGACAGGTTACTCCTACAATGAGCAGTTCTTC

d_call: NA
j_call: TRBJ1-5
v_call: TRBV12-3/TRBV12-4
clone_size: NA
cdr3_aa: CASSLQVNQPQHF
cdr3_nt: TGTGCCAGCAGTTTGCAGGTTAATCAGCCCCAGCATTTT

d_call: NA
j_call: TRBJ2-5
v_call: TRBV5-1
clone_size: NA
cdr3_aa: CASSSRGQETQYF
cdr3_nt: TGCGCCAGCAGCTCGAGGGGGCAAGAGACCCAGTACTTC

d_call: TRBD1
j_call: TRBJ1-5
v_call: TRBV7-9
clone_size: NA
cdr3_aa: CASSQPGGSNQPQHF
cdr3_nt: TGTGCCAGCAGCCAACCAGGGGGGAGCAATCAGCCCCAGCATTTT

d_call: TRBD1
j_call: TRBJ2-2
v_call: TRBV28
clone_size: NA
cdr3_aa: CASSPRDRGPGELFF
cdr3_nt: TGTGCCAGCAGCCCCCGGGACAGGGGGCCCGGGGAGCTGTTTTTT